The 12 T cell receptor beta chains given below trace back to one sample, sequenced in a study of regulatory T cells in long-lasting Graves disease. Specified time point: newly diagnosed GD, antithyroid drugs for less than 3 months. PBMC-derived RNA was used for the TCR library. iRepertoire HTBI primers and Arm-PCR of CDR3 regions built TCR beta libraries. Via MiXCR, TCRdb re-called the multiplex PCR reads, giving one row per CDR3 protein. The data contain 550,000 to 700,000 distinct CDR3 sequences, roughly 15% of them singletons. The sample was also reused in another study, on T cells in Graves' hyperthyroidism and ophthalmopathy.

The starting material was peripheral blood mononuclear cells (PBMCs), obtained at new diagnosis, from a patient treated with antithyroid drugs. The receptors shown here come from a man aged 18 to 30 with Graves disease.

DNA for the CDR3: TGCGCCAGCAGCTTGCGCCAAGAGACCCAGTACTTC. Translation gives CASSLRQETQYF. V gene TRBV5-1 combines with J gene TRBJ2-5; no clear D. The CDR3 spans 12 residues. Trimming pared 1 base from V and 1 base from J, leaving 2 bases between. CDR1 and CDR2 from the germline V gene are SGHRS and YFSETQ.

The CDR3 loop is CASSFGQERFGQPQHF. CDR3 in DNA: TGTGCCAGCAGTTTTGGGCAGGAGAGGTTTGGGCAGCCCCAGCATTTT. The V and J genes are TRBV28 and TRBJ1-5; D uncertain. V lost 3 bases to trimming and J lost 7 bases, with 19 bases between them. The length of the CDR3 is 16 residues. Germline assignment: CDR1 MDHEN and CDR2 SYDVKM. Using reference TRBV28 and TRBJ1-5 for the parts outside the CDR3, the full variable domain is DVKVTQSSRYLVKRTGEKVFLECVQDMDHENMFWYRQDPGLGLRLIYFSYDVKMKEKGDIPEGYSVSREKKERFSLILESASTNQTSMYLCASSFGQERFGQPQHFGDGTRLSIL.

CDR3 DNA sequence: TGCAGCGTTGAACTAGCGGGAGTGATCAATGAGCAGTTCTTC. This gives the protein CSVELAGVINEQFF. This chain connects TRBV29-1 to TRBJ2-1; 10 bases are a match to TRBD2. The V gene end was trimmed by 2 bases and the J gene end by 6 bases; junction bases not matched to a gene: 4. Germline loops: CDR1 SQVTM, CDR2 ANQGSEA. There are 14 residues in the CDR3.

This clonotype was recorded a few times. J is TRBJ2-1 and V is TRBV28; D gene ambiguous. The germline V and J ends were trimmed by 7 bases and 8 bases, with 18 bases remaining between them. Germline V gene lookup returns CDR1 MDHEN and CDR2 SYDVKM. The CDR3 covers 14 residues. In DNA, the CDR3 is TGTGCCAGCAACCAAATAGGAAACAGAGATGAGCAGTTCTTC. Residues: CASNQIGNRDEQFF.

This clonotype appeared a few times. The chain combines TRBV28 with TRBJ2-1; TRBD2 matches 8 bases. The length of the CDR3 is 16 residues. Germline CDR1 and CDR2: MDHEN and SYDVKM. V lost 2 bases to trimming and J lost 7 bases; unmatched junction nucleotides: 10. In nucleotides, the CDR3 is TGTGCCAGCAGTTTACTTGTGTCTAGCGGGCGTAATGAGCAGTTCTTC. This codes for CASSLLVSSGRNEQFF.

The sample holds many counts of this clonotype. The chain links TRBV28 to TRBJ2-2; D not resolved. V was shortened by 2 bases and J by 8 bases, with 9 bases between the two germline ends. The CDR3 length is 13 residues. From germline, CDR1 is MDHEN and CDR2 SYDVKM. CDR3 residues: CASSLIGNGELFF. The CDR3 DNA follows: TGTGCCAGCAGTTTAATAGGAAATGGGGAGCTGTTTTTT.

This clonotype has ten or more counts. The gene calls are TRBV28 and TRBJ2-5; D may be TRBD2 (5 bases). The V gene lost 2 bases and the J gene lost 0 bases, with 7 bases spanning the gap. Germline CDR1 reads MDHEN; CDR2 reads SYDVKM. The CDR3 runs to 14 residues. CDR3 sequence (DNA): TGTGCCAGCAGTTTAGAGGGATACCAAGAGACCCAGTACTTC. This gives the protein CASSLEGYQETQYF.

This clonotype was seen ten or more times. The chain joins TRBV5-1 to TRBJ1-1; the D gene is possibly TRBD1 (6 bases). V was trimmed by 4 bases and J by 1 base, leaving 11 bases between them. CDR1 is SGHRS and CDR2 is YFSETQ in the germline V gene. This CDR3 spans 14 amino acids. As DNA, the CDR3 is TGCGCCAGCAGCCGGGACAACCAGAACACTGAAGCTTTCTTT. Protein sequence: CASSRDNQNTEAFF.

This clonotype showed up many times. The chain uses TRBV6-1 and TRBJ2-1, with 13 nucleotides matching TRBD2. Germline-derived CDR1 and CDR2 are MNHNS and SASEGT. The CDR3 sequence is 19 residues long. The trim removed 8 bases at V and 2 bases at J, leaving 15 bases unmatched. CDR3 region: CASASSRTSGSGAYNEQFF. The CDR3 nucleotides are TGTGCCAGCGCCTCTTCAAGGACTAGCGGGAGTGGCGCCTACAATGAGCAGTTCTTC.

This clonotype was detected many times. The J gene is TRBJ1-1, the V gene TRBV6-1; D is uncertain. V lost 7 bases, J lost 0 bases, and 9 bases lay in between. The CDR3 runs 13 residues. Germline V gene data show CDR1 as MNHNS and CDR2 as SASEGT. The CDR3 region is CASTLGLNTEAFF. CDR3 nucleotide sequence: TGTGCCAGCACCTTGGGCCTGAACACTGAAGCTTTCTTT.

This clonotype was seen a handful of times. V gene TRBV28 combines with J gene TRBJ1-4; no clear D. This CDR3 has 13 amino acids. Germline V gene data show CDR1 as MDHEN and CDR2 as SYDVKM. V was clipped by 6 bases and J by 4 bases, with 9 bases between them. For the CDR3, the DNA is TGTGCCAGCAGCCCCTCGTTTAATGAAAAACTGTTTTTT. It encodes CASSPSFNEKLFF.

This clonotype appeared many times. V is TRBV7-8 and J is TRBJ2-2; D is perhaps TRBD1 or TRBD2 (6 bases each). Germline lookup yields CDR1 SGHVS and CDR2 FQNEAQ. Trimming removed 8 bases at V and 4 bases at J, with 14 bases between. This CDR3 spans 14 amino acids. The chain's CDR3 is CASRGRGATGELFF. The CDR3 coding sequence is TGTGCCAGCCGGGGGCGGGGCGCCACCGGGGAGCTGTTTTTT.